The clone carrying this T cell receptor (beta chain) came up many times. The antigen is not known. Axillary draining lymph nodes of breast cancer patients supplied the node samples. This entry is derived from a study of breast tumors, draining lymph nodes, adjacent tissues. The study's findings and limits: Tumor T cell lymph node origin was a supported hypothesis, not proven. Tumor TCR diversity was below lymph nodes but above nontumor tissue. The data were judged consistent with most tumor T cells coming from lymph node and expanding in tumor. Compared with basal-like, luminal-like tumors shared significantly more repertoire with nontumor tissue.

TCRdb fed the multiplex PCR reads into MiXCR, producing one record per CDR3 protein. This table has approximately 210,000 distinct CDR3 sequences, roughly 30% appearing once. The source material was axillary lymph node tissue. The TCR originated in a female donor with breast cancer. Some clones in this sample may be carry-over from other donors' samples.

DNA of the CDR3: TGTGCCACCGCGGCACGGACAGGGGTAGGTGAGCAGTACTTC. Its translation is CATAARTGVGEQYF. V is TRBV24-1 and J is TRBJ2-7; 9 bases map to TRBD1. Germline CDR1 is KGHDR and CDR2 is SFDVKD. The CDR3 loop spans 14 amino acids. Losses at the gene ends were 9 bases for V and 7 bases for J; bases not matched to a gene: 12.